This is a list of T cell receptor beta chains from one sample in a study of cytomegalovirus exposure and HLA in healthy donors. The data were produced by immunoSEQ multiplex PCR, yet TCRdb's version contains in-frame clones alone and is incomplete. The profile shows roughly 200,000 clones, about 81% of them singletons. What was sequenced was PBMCs. The receptor source for this set is a woman younger than 45 in good health and CMV-seronegative. Both conserved end residues are part of each CDR3. Each record gives: D gene, J gene, V gene, clone size, CDR3 DNA, CDR3 protein. The D gene is left open where the match is weak. Part of the rows lack a size; the others show once, few, many or a class for expanded clones.

d_gene: NA; j_gene: TRBJ1-4; v_gene: TRBV9; abundance: NA; CDR3nt: TGTGCCAGCAGCGTCGGGACAAAAGCAACTAATGAAAAACTGTTTTTT; CDR3aa: CASSVGTKATNEKLFF
d_gene: NA; j_gene: TRBJ2-7; v_gene: TRBV4-1; abundance: NA; CDR3nt: TGCGCCAGCAGCCAAGTGGTCAGGTTTTACGAGCAGTACTTC; CDR3aa: CASSQVVRFYEQYF
d_gene: NA; j_gene: TRBJ2-1; v_gene: TRBV28; abundance: NA; CDR3nt: TGTGCCAGCAGTTTACCGGGGGACTACAATGAGCAGTTCTTC; CDR3aa: CASSLPGDYNEQFF
d_gene: TRBD2; j_gene: TRBJ2-7; v_gene: TRBV6-6; abundance: NA; CDR3nt: TGTGCCAGCACCCCGACTAGCGGGGCCTACGAGCAGTACTTC; CDR3aa: CASTPTSGAYEQYF
d_gene: NA; j_gene: TRBJ2-3; v_gene: TRBV5-1; abundance: once; CDR3nt: TGCGCCAGCAGCCCCAACACAGATACGCAGTATTTT; CDR3aa: CASSPNTDTQYF
d_gene: TRBD1; j_gene: TRBJ2-7; v_gene: TRBV6-6; abundance: once; CDR3nt: TGTGCCAGCAGTTACTCTACAGGGGTGGGTGTAGACGAGCAGTACTTC; CDR3aa: CASSYSTGVGVDEQYF
d_gene: TRBD1; j_gene: TRBJ2-6; v_gene: TRBV19; abundance: many; CDR3nt: TGTGCCAGTACCCGGACAGGCCTCTCTGGGGCCAACGTCCTGACTTTC; CDR3aa: CASTRTGLSGANVLTF
d_gene: TRBD2; j_gene: TRBJ2-1; v_gene: TRBV6-1; abundance: NA; CDR3nt: TGTGCCAGCAGTGAAGTGGCGGGAGGCTACAATGAGCAGTTCTTC; CDR3aa: CASSEVAGGYNEQFF
d_gene: TRBD1; j_gene: TRBJ2-7; v_gene: TRBV28; abundance: NA; CDR3nt: TGTGCCAGCAGCTCCGGGACAGAAAGCTACGAGCAGTACTTC; CDR3aa: CASSSGTESYEQYF
d_gene: NA; j_gene: TRBJ2-1; v_gene: TRBV5-1; abundance: NA; CDR3nt: TGCGCCAGCAGCTTGACCGACTATGAGCAGTTCTTC; CDR3aa: CASSLTDYEQFF
d_gene: TRBD1; j_gene: TRBJ2-5; v_gene: TRBV9; abundance: NA; CDR3nt: TGTGCCAGCAGCGCCACGACAGGGAGCTTTGAGACCCAGTACTTC; CDR3aa: CASSATTGSFETQYF
d_gene: TRBD2; j_gene: TRBJ2-7; v_gene: TRBV2; abundance: once; CDR3nt: TGTGCCAGCAATCTAGCGGCCTACGAGCAGTACTTC; CDR3aa: CASNLAAYEQYF
d_gene: NA; j_gene: TRBJ2-7; v_gene: TRBV29-1; abundance: NA; CDR3nt: TGCAGCGTTGAGGGAGGGGGAGCGGGTGACGAGCAGTACTTC; CDR3aa: CSVEGGGAGDEQYF
d_gene: NA; j_gene: TRBJ2-3; v_gene: TRBV5-1; abundance: NA; CDR3nt: TGCGCCAGCAGCTTAAGAGGCGGGGTGACTATCTCTAGCACAGATACGCAGTATTTT; CDR3aa: CASSLRGGVTISSTDTQYF
d_gene: NA; j_gene: TRBJ2-7; v_gene: TRBV5-1; abundance: NA; CDR3nt: TGCGCCAGCAGGCGGGAATCTTCCTACGAGCAGTACTTC; CDR3aa: CASRRESSYEQYF
d_gene: TRBD2; j_gene: TRBJ2-7; v_gene: TRBV11-2; abundance: NA; CDR3nt: TGTGCCAGCAGCCGACTAGCGCCCTTATCCTACGAGCAGTACTTC; CDR3aa: CASSRLAPLSYEQYF
d_gene: NA; j_gene: TRBJ2-7; v_gene: TRBV27; abundance: NA; CDR3nt: TGTGCCAGCAGCCACGAAAGACTAGGAACCTACGAGCAGTACTTC; CDR3aa: CASSHERLGTYEQYF
d_gene: NA; j_gene: TRBJ2-7; v_gene: TRBV25-1; abundance: NA; CDR3nt: TGTGCCAGCAGTGAATATGGGGCAGGGCGATCCTACGAGCAGTACTTC; CDR3aa: CASSEYGAGRSYEQYF
d_gene: NA; j_gene: TRBJ1-5; v_gene: TRBV12-5; abundance: once; CDR3nt: TGTGCTAGTGTTTTAGACATTCTCCTTAGCAATCAGCCCCAGCATTTT; CDR3aa: CASVLDILLSNQPQHF
d_gene: NA; j_gene: TRBJ1-5; v_gene: TRBV4-1; abundance: NA; CDR3nt: TGCGCCAGCAGCCAAGTAACCGCCAGGGATCAGCCCCAGCATTTT; CDR3aa: CASSQVTARDQPQHF
d_gene: TRBD2; j_gene: TRBJ2-2; v_gene: TRBV27; abundance: NA; CDR3nt: TGTGCCAGCAGTTTTCGCGGGGGGGCTACCGGGGAGCTGTTTTTT; CDR3aa: CASSFRGGATGELFF
d_gene: NA; j_gene: TRBJ1-6; v_gene: TRBV6-1; abundance: NA; CDR3nt: TGTGCCAGCAGTGAGCAGGGCCACTTGAATTCACCCCTCCACTTT; CDR3aa: CASSEQGHLNSPLHF
d_gene: TRBD1; j_gene: TRBJ1-5; v_gene: TRBV9; abundance: NA; CDR3nt: TGTGCCAGCAGCGTAACTCAGGGGGCGGGTTATAGCAATCAGCCCCAGCATTTT; CDR3aa: CASSVTQGAGYSNQPQHF
d_gene: TRBD2; j_gene: TRBJ2-1; v_gene: TRBV19; abundance: once; CDR3nt: TGTGCCAGTAGTATAGGGACTAGCGGGAGGGCCGGGAATGAGCAGTTCTTC; CDR3aa: CASSIGTSGRAGNEQFF
d_gene: NA; j_gene: TRBJ2-2; v_gene: TRBV27; abundance: NA; CDR3nt: TGTGCCAGCAGTCCGCGAACTAGTTCCGGGGAGCTGTTTTTT; CDR3aa: CASSPRTSSGELFF
d_gene: NA; j_gene: TRBJ2-7; v_gene: TRBV5-6; abundance: NA; CDR3nt: TGTGCCAGCAGCCCCGTCCCGGGACAAATCGAGCAGTACTTC; CDR3aa: CASSPVPGQIEQYF
d_gene: NA; j_gene: TRBJ2-7; v_gene: TRBV5-6; abundance: NA; CDR3nt: TGTGCCAGCAGCTTGCTCGCGGGACTGAAGTCTTACGAGCAGTACTTC; CDR3aa: CASSLLAGLKSYEQYF
d_gene: NA; j_gene: TRBJ2-7; v_gene: TRBV20-1; abundance: NA; CDR3nt: TGCAGTGCCGCGCACTCCTACGAGCAGTACTTC; CDR3aa: CSAAHSYEQYF
d_gene: TRBD1; j_gene: TRBJ1-1; v_gene: TRBV29-1; abundance: NA; CDR3nt: TGCAGCGTTGTTCGGTCGGTACAGGGGGGGACTGAAGCTTTCTTT; CDR3aa: CSVVRSVQGGTEAFF
d_gene: NA; j_gene: TRBJ1-5; v_gene: TRBV30; abundance: once; CDR3nt: TGTGCCTGGAGTAGTCAGGGGATGTTTCAGCCCCAGCATTTT; CDR3aa: CAWSSQGMFQPQHF
d_gene: TRBD1; j_gene: TRBJ2-7; v_gene: TRBV18; abundance: once; CDR3nt: TGTGCCAGCTCCCAGCGGGCAGGGGGCGCGTACGAGCAGTACTTC; CDR3aa: CASSQRAGGAYEQYF
d_gene: NA; j_gene: TRBJ2-1; v_gene: TRBV11-3; abundance: once; CDR3nt: TGTGCCAGCAGCCCCCGAGGTAGCGGCAGGAGCTCCTACAATGAGCAGTTCTTC; CDR3aa: CASSPRGSGRSSYNEQFF
d_gene: TRBD2; j_gene: TRBJ2-7; v_gene: TRBV7-8; abundance: NA; CDR3nt: TGTGCCAGCAGCTCCCGAGGACCTAGCGGGAGTACGGTCGAGCAGTACTTC; CDR3aa: CASSSRGPSGSTVEQYF
d_gene: TRBD1; j_gene: TRBJ1-1; v_gene: TRBV6-5; abundance: NA; CDR3nt: TGTGCCAGCAGCTCCTGGACAGGGGAAGCTTTCTTT; CDR3aa: CASSSWTGEAFF
d_gene: NA; j_gene: TRBJ1-5; v_gene: TRBV10-3; abundance: NA; CDR3nt: TGTGCCATCAGTGAAGAGGGCAGGGGTAGCAATCAGCCCCAGCATTTT; CDR3aa: CAISEEGRGSNQPQHF